A single sample gave rise to the 18 T cell receptor beta chains below, sequenced in a study of blood T cell repertoires in COVID-19. TCRdb keeps only in-frame clones here, not all; method: immunoSEQ multiplex PCR. Of nearly 200,000 clones in the sample, about 86% were seen once. The sequenced sample was peripheral blood. These receptor sequences come from an older woman with acute or convalescent COVID-19.

The genes are TRBV19 and TRBJ1-5, with 7 bases fitting TRBD1. With 6 bases clipped from V and 5 bases from J, the junction kept 4 bases outside the gene matches. CDR1 is LNHDA and CDR2 is SQIVND in the germline V gene (reference sequence). This CDR3 has 13 amino acids. As DNA, the CDR3 is TGTGCCAGTAGAGACAGGGTTGATCAGCCCCAGCATTTT. Its translation is CASRDRVDQPQHF.

The rearrangement uses TRBV15 and TRBJ1-3, with 7 bases lining up with TRBD1. CDR3 length: 15 residues. The germline CDR1 and CDR2 sequences are LNHNV and YYDKDF (reference sequence). V lost 2 bases to trimming and J lost 8 bases; unmatched junction nucleotides: 9. As DNA, the CDR3 is TGTGCCACCAGCAGACAGGGGGATGTGCGGGACACCATATATTTT. It codes for CATSRQGDVRDTIYF.

The rearrangement links TRBV6-5 to TRBJ1-3, with D unclear. Trimming shortened V by 10 bases and J by 2 bases, and 12 bases separated the two germline ends. The germline gives CDR1 MNHEY, CDR2 SVGAGI. The CDR3 is 13 amino acids. The CDR3 DNA follows: TGTGCCACGGGAAGAAGGGCTGGAAACACCATATATTTT. Its protein is CATGRRAGNTIYF.

V and J are TRBV18 and TRBJ2-2, with D tentatively TRBD1 (6 bases). Trimming shortened V by 6 bases and J by 9 bases, and 14 bases separated the two germline ends. Germline V gene data show CDR1 as KGHSH and CDR2 as LQKENI. CDR3 size: 13 residues. CDR3 nucleotide sequence: TGTGCCAGCTCGGATACCAGGGGTCGGGAGCTGTTTTTT. Translated, it gives CASSDTRGRELFF.

The V gene is TRBV28, the J gene TRBJ1-2, with 9 bases matching TRBD1. The CDR3 extends over 13 amino acids. Looked up from germline, CDR1 is MDHEN and CDR2 is SYDVKM. V shed 7 bases and J 4 bases; nucleotides not matched to a gene: 4. The CDR3 is CASTGQGGYGYTF. CDR3 nucleotide sequence: TGTGCCAGCACGGGACAGGGAGGCTATGGCTACACCTTC.

CDR3: CASSPRVGAYEQYF. CDR3 coding DNA: TGCGCCAGCAGCCCGAGGGTTGGGGCCTACGAGCAGTACTTC. The rearrangement joins TRBV5-1 to TRBJ2-7, with a weak D call TRBD2 (5 bases). V was clipped by 4 bases and J by 2 bases, with 13 bases between them. CDR1 and CDR2 from the germline V gene are SGHRS and YFSETQ. CDR3 size: 14 residues.

The genes are TRBV5-4 and TRBJ1-2; TRBD1 aligns across 11 bases. The ends lost 0 bases at V and 0 bases at J; junction bases unmatched: 7. CDR3 length: 18 residues. Germline V CDR1 and CDR2: SGHNT, YYREEE (reference sequence). The DNA of the CDR3 is TGTGCCAGCAGCTTGGGACTAGGACAGGGGGCCTCTAACTATGGCTACACCTTC. It specifies CASSLGLGQGASNYGYTF. The whole variable domain, remainder taken from reference TRBV5-4 and TRBJ1-2, is ETGVTQSPTHLIKTRGQQVTLRCSSQSGHNTVSWYQQALGQGPQFIFQYYREEENGRGNFPPRFSGLQFPNYSSELNVNALELDDSALYLCASSLGLGQGASNYGYTFGSGTRLTVV.

This clone has a handful of counts. The chain has TRBV19 and TRBJ1-1; D remains unclear. Germline CDR1 LNHDA, CDR2 SQIVND (reference sequence). The CDR3 length is 13 residues. V gave up 4 bases and J gave up 4 bases, with 10 bases separating them. The CDR3 region is CASSTKYGTEAFF. In DNA, the CDR3 is TGTGCCAGTAGTACAAAATACGGCACTGAAGCTTTCTTT.

This chain connects TRBV19 to TRBJ1-1, with TRBD1 as a possible D gene (5 bases). This CDR3 has 13 residues. V was clipped by 6 bases and J by 6 bases, with 14 bases between them. CDR1 and CDR2 (germline): LNHDA, SQIVND (reference sequence). CDR3 sequence reads: CASRPSGRPEAFF. The CDR3 bases are TGTGCCAGTAGGCCCTCAGGGAGGCCTGAAGCTTTCTTT.

The V call is TRBV21-1, the J call TRBJ2-1; the table gives TRBD2 as D, unverified against the DNA. TRBV21-1 is shown as a pseudogene. The CDR3 length is 16 residues. CDR3 sequence: CASSKGGTSGHNEQFF. In DNA, the CDR3 is TGTGCCAGCAGCAAAGGAGGGACTAGCGGACACAATGAGCAGTTCTTC.

The count of this clone is one. The CDR3 DNA follows: TGTGCCAGCAGCAAAGGTGGGCAGGAGGGAGGGGACAATGAGCAGTTCTTC. Its translation: CASSKGGQEGGDNEQFF. V gene TRBV21-1 combines with J gene TRBJ2-1; the table's D call, TRBD2, was not checked against the DNA. TRBV21-1 is a pseudogene. The CDR3 is 17 amino acids.

V and J are TRBV10-2 and TRBJ2-2, with D perhaps TRBD1 (5 bases). Between the trimmed V and J ends, which lost 11 bases and 5 bases, there was a span of 12 bases. Looked up from germline, CDR1 is WSHSY and CDR2 is SAAADI. The CDR3 runs 12 residues. CDR3 sequence reads: CAGRGITGELFF. DNA of the CDR3: TGCGCCGGAAGGGGCATTACCGGGGAGCTGTTTTTT.

V gene TRBV6-5 combines with J gene TRBJ2-2, with 15 bases lining up with TRBD2. With V trimmed by 4 bases and J by 13 bases, 4 bases remained unmatched. This CDR3 has 14 amino acids. Germline CDR1 reads MNHEY; CDR2 reads SVGAGI. CDR3 region: CASSSSGLAGGLFF. Here the CDR3 DNA reads TGTGCCAGCAGTTCATCGGGACTAGCGGGAGGGCTGTTTTTT.

This rearrangement joins TRBV20-1 to TRBJ2-3, with D possibly being TRBD2 (6 bases). Germline values: CDR1 DFQATT, CDR2 SNEGSKA (reference sequence). V was trimmed by 3 bases and J by 0 bases, leaving 10 bases between them. The CDR3 loop spans 14 amino acids. The CDR3 DNA is TGCAGTGCTAGTATTAGCGGCAGCACAGATACGCAGTATTTT. It translates to CSASISGSTDTQYF.

This clone was seen a single time. Other DNA sequences from this sample encode an identical CDR3 as well. V is TRBV19 and J is TRBJ1-1; D is unresolved. V was pared by 4 bases and J by 1 base, with 10 bases between. CDR3 size: 14 residues. The germline gives CDR1 LNHDA, CDR2 SQIVND (reference sequence). CDR3 in amino acids: CASSTLGGNTEAFF. In DNA form, the CDR3 reads TGTGCCAGTAGTACCTTGGGAGGGAACACTGAAGCTTTCTTT. The full variable domain, completed using reference TRBV19 and TRBJ1-1, is DGGITQSPKYLFRKEGQNVTLSCEQNLNHDAMYWYRQDPGQGLRLIYYSQIVNDFQKGDIAEGYSVSREKKESFPLTVTSAQKNPTAFYLCASSTLGGNTEAFFGQGTRLTVV.

In this sample, this clone turned up a few times. This chain uses TRBV4-1 with TRBJ2-1, with 9 bases matching TRBD2. The V segment lost 0 bases and the J segment 9 bases; nucleotides outside the gene matches: 6. Germline-derived CDR1 and CDR2 are MGHRA and YSYEKL. This CDR3 is built from 15 residues. CDR3 amino acids: CASSQDGGRAGEQFF. CDR3 in DNA: TGCGCCAGCAGCCAAGACGGCGGGAGGGCCGGTGAGCAGTTCTTC.

The rearrangement links TRBV6-5 to TRBJ2-7; TRBD1 aligns across 7 bases. The J segment lost 5 bases and the V segment lost 4 bases, leaving 11 bases of the junction unmatched. The V gene's germline CDR1 is MNHEY and CDR2 SVGAGI. This CDR3 region has 15 residues. CDR3 DNA sequence: TGTGCCAGCAGTTTAAGACAGGGACGTTTGGACGAGCAGTACTTC. Translation: CASSLRQGRLDEQYF.

The chain carries TRBV5-6 and TRBJ1-2; D not resolved. This CDR3 is 11 amino acids long. V dropped 5 bases and J dropped 5 bases, with 7 bases sitting between them. Germline V gene data show CDR1 as SGHDT and CDR2 as YYEEEE. CDR3 protein: CASRGDYGYTF. The CDR3 DNA reads as TGTGCCAGCAGAGGAGATTATGGCTACACCTTC. The full variable domain, rest sourced from reference TRBV5-6 and TRBJ1-2, is DAGVTQSPTHLIKTRGQQVTLRCSPKSGHDTVSWYQQALGQGPQFIFQYYEEEERQRGNFPDRFSGHQFPNYSSELNVNALLLGDSALYLCASRGDYGYTFGSGTRLTVV.